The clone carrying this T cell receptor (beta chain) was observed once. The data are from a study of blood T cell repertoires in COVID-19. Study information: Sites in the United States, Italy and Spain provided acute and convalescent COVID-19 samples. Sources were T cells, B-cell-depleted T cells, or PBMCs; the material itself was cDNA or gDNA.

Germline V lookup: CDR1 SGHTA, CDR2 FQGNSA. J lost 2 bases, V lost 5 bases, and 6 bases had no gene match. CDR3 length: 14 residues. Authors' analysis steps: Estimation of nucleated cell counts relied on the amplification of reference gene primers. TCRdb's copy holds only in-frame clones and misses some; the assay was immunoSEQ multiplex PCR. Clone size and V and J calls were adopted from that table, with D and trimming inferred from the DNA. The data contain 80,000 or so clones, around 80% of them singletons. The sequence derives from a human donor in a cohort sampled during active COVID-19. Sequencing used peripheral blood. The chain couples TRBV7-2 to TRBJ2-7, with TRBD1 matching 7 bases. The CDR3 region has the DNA TGTGCCAGCAGCACGACAGGGCCCGCCTACGAGCAGTACTTC. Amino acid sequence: CASSTTGPAYEQYF.